The rows below give T cell receptor beta chains drawn from one sample of a study of Ad26.COV2.S vaccination and SARS-CoV-2 variants. Sequenced by immunoSEQ multiplex PCR; TCRdb stores in-frame clones only, minus some. The sample shows approximately 480,000 clones, around nine tenths of them seen only once. This specimen consisted of peripheral blood, obtained in a trial of Ad26.COV2.S vaccine versus placebo. The receptors come from a person aged 18 to 65 who received the Ad26.COV2.S COVID-19 vaccine or a placebo. Both conserved end residues are part of each CDR3. A D gene is named only where the DNA matches it firmly. Clone size is given for some rows only: seen once, a few or many times, or a class if the clone is expanded.

TRBJ1-3,.,TRBV6-1,.,CASSDKMAGLWGNTIYF,TGTGCCAGCAGTGATAAGATGGCAGGGCTGTGGGGAAACACCATATATTTT
TRBJ2-7,TRBD2,TRBV7-2,.,CASSLAGGRYYEQYF,TGTGCCAGCAGCTTAGCAGGCGGGAGGTACTACGAGCAGTACTTC
TRBJ1-3,.,TRBV5-4,few,CASSREQGPGGTIYF,TGTGCCAGCAGCCGGGAACAGGGCCCCGGGGGCACCATATATTTT
TRBJ2-1,.,TRBV28,.,CATTVDAPYNEQFF,TGTGCCACCACTGTGGACGCTCCCTACAATGAGCAGTTCTTC
TRBJ2-1,TRBD1,TRBV7-8,.,CASSRTSYRGGQRQFF,TGTGCCAGCAGCCGGACGTCTTATCGTGGGGGACAGAGACAGTTCTTC
TRBJ2-1,.,TRBV7-8,.,CASSLVRGDGSSYNEQFF,TGTGCCAGCAGCTTAGTGCGCGGGGACGGGAGCTCCTACAATGAGCAGTTCTTC
TRBJ2-6,.,TRBV19,.,CASSILAGGAGANVLTF,TGTGCCAGTAGTATACTAGCAGGTGGAGCTGGGGCCAACGTCCTGACTTTC
TRBJ2-1,TRBD2,TRBV27,.,CASKHLAGGPDYEQFF,TGTGCCAGCAAGCACCTGGCGGGAGGGCCGGATTATGAGCAGTTCTTC
TRBJ2-1,TRBD1,TRBV9,.,CASSVTGGLGNEQFF,TGTGCCAGCAGCGTAACAGGGGGGTTAGGTAATGAGCAGTTCTTC
TRBJ2-1,.,TRBV28,.,CATQPSYNEQFF,TGTGCCACACAACCCTCCTACAATGAGCAGTTCTTC
TRBJ1-5,.,TRBV2,once,CASGLGHSNQPQHF,TGTGCCAGCGGACTCGGACACAGCAATCAGCCCCAGCATTTT
TRBJ1-5,TRBD1,TRBV4-1,.,CASSQHPGQGHQPQHF,TGCGCCAGCAGCCAACACCCGGGACAGGGGCATCAGCCCCAGCATTTT
TRBJ2-7,TRBD2,TRBV29-1,.,CSVKTAGTSGSRVSFEQYF,TGCAGCGTGAAGACCGCCGGGACTAGCGGATCAAGAGTGAGTTTCGAGCAGTACTTC
TRBJ1-1,.,TRBV7-8,.,CASSPGQRTEAFF,TGTGCCAGCAGCCCCGGGCAGCGCACTGAAGCTTTCTTT
TRBJ2-7,.,TRBV2,.,CASTHLPQVQYF,TGTGCCAGCACCCACCTTCCCCAGGTCCAGTACTTC
TRBJ2-1,TRBD2,TRBV4-3,.,CASSLGLAGGNEQFF,TGCGCCAGCAGCCTGGGACTAGCGGGGGGCAATGAGCAGTTCTTC
TRBJ2-7,.,TRBV6-2/TRBV6-3,.,CASSHPNRDEQYF,TGTGCCAGCAGTCACCCAAACAGGGACGAGCAGTACTTC
TRBJ2-7,TRBD1,TRBV30,once,CAWGTGPYEQYF,TGTGCCTGGGGGACAGGTCCCTACGAGCAGTACTTC
TRBJ2-3,TRBD1,TRBV9,.,CASSVGGQAWTDTQYF,TGTGCCAGCAGCGTAGGGGGACAGGCGTGGACAGATACGCAGTATTTT
TRBJ1-4,.,TRBV10-2,.,CASKLSQATNEKLFF,TGCGCCAGCAAGCTCAGCCAAGCAACTAATGAAAAACTGTTTTTT
TRBJ2-7,.,TRBV4-2,.,CASSQDLAYEQYF,TGTGCCAGCAGCCAAGATCTCGCTTACGAGCAGTACTTC
TRBJ1-1,.,TRBV5-4,.,CASSLVNGMNTEAFF,TGTGCCAGCAGCTTGGTGAACGGGATGAACACTGAAGCTTTCTTT
TRBJ1-4,.,TRBV7-9,.,CASSLELGNEKLFF,TGTGCCAGCAGCTTAGAGTTGGGCAATGAAAAACTGTTTTTT
TRBJ2-1,TRBD2,TRBV7-6,.,CASAPSGGRLGNEQFF,TGTGCCAGCGCACCGAGTGGCGGGAGGCTGGGGAATGAGCAGTTCTTC
TRBJ1-5,.,TRBV30,few,CAGRWRSDQPQHF,TGTGCGGGTAGGTGGAGGAGTGATCAGCCCCAGCATTTT
TRBJ2-1,TRBD2,TRBV7-2,.,CASSLTGTSEYNEQFF,TGTGCCAGCAGCTTAACCGGGACTAGCGAATACAATGAGCAGTTCTTC